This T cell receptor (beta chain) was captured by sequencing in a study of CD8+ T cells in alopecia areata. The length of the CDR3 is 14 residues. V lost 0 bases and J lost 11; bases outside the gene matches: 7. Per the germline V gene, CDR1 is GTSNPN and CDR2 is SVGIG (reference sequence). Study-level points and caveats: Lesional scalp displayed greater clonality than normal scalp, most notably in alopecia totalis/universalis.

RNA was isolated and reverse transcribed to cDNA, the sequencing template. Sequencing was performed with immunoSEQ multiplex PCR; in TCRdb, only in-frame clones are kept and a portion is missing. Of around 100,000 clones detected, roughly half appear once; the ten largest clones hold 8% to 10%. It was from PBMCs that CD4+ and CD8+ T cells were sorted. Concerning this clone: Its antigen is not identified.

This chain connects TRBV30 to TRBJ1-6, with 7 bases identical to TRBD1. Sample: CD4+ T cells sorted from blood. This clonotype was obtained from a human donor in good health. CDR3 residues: CAWSVHRGTTPLHF. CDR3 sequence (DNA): TGTGCCTGGAGTGTGCACAGGGGAACGACACCCCTCCACTTT. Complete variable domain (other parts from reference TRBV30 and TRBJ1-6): SQTIHQWPATLVQPVGSPLSLECTVEGTSNPNLYWYRQAAGRGLQLLFYSVGIGQISSEVPQNLSASRPQDRQFILSSKKLLLSDSGFYLCAWSVHRGTTPLHFGNGTRLTVT.